These T cell receptor beta chains were read from a single sample in a study of cytomegalovirus exposure and HLA in healthy donors. The repertoire was sequenced with immunoSEQ multiplex PCR; TCRdb's copy has only in-frame clones and lacks some. The repertoire table contains about 58,000 clones. Material for sequencing was PBMCs. These receptors originate from a woman younger than 35 in good health and CMV-seronegative. CDR3s include the opening cysteine and the closing phenylalanine or tryptophan. Fields, in order: D gene, V gene, J gene, CDR3 length, CDR3 protein, CDR3 DNA. D genes are given only for firm matches.

D gene: TRBD1
V gene: TRBV19
J gene: TRBJ1-2
CDR3 length: 14
CDR3 protein: CASTGDRGDSGYTF
CDR3 DNA: TGTGCCAGTACCGGGGACAGGGGCGATTCCGGCTACACCTTC

D gene: TRBD1
V gene: TRBV11-2
J gene: TRBJ2-7
CDR3 length: 15
CDR3 protein: CASSLVTGTAYEQYF
CDR3 DNA: TGTGCCAGCAGCTTAGTCACCGGGACAGCCTACGAGCAGTACTTC

D gene: .
V gene: TRBV7-2
J gene: TRBJ2-7
CDR3 length: 14
CDR3 protein: CASSFGSGTYEQYF
CDR3 DNA: TGTGCCAGCAGCTTTGGGTCGGGTACCTACGAGCAGTACTTC

D gene: TRBD1
V gene: TRBV28
J gene: TRBJ1-1
CDR3 length: 14
CDR3 protein: CASSLSSGTGEAFF
CDR3 DNA: TGTGCCAGCAGTTTGTCGTCCGGGACAGGTGAAGCTTTCTTT

D gene: TRBD1
V gene: TRBV19
J gene: TRBJ1-6
CDR3 length: 14
CDR3 protein: CASSPLRTGAALHF
CDR3 DNA: TGTGCCAGTAGCCCTCTCCGGACAGGTGCGGCCCTCCACTTT

D gene: .
V gene: TRBV9
J gene: TRBJ2-5
CDR3 length: 16
CDR3 protein: CASSVRDSLGQETQYF
CDR3 DNA: TGTGCCAGCAGCGTAAGGGACTCCTTGGGCCAAGAGACCCAGTACTTC

D gene: TRBD1
V gene: TRBV7-6
J gene: TRBJ2-1
CDR3 length: 15
CDR3 protein: CASSLGRQGDNEQFF
CDR3 DNA: TGTGCCAGCAGCTTAGGGAGACAGGGGGACAATGAGCAGTTCTTC

D gene: TRBD1
V gene: TRBV6-1
J gene: TRBJ2-7
CDR3 length: 14
CDR3 protein: CASAMRGTAYEQYF
CDR3 DNA: TGTGCCAGCGCCATGAGAGGGACAGCTTACGAGCAGTACTTC

D gene: TRBD1
V gene: TRBV18
J gene: TRBJ1-1
CDR3 length: 16
CDR3 protein: CASSLTGTGLGTEAFF
CDR3 DNA: TGTGCCAGCTCGCTTACAGGGACAGGCTTAGGCACTGAAGCTTTCTTT

D gene: TRBD1
V gene: TRBV28
J gene: TRBJ1-1
CDR3 length: 14
CDR3 protein: CASITGTGYTEAFF
CDR3 DNA: TGTGCCAGCATTACGGGGACAGGGTACACTGAAGCTTTCTTT